This TCR beta chain originates from a study of T cell responses to AZD1222 COVID-19 vaccine. Sequencing used immunoSEQ multiplex PCR; TCRdb keeps in-frame clones, though not all of them. The sample carries about 130,000 clones, approximately 93% recorded once. Findings and caveats of the study: The donor group comprised mostly white British people and more females; the analysis possibly underestimated clonal diversity. Close to half of all spike-specific TCRs reportedly target regions of the variants that are unmutated. Baseline antibody screening turned up just a handful of seropositive AZD1222 recipients.

Worth noting for this clone: Its antigen remains unknown.

The receptor's source is an adult in good health. The sequenced sample was peripheral blood, obtained on day 0 of AZD1222 vaccination.

In nucleotides, the CDR3 is TGTGCCAGCTCATCCGTGACAGGGATGTTTAACGAGCAGTACTTC. Translation: CASSSVTGMFNEQYF. The genes are TRBV2 and TRBJ2-7; TRBD1 agrees at 7 bases. Trimming at V came to 8 bases and at J to 5 bases, leaving 15 bases not matched to a gene. From germline, CDR1 is SNHLY and CDR2 FYNNEI. The CDR3 covers 15 residues.